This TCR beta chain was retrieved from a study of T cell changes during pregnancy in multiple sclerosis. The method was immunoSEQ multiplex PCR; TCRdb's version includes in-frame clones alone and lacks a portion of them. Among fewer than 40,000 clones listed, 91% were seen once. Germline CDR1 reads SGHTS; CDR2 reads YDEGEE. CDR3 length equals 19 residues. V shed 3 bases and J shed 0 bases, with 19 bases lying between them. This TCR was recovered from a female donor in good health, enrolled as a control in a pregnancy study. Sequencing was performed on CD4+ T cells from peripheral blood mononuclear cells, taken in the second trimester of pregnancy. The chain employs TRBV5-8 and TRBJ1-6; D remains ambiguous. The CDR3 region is CASSSNWRPQSSYNSPLHF. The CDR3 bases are TGTGCCAGCAGCTCAAACTGGAGACCCCAGAGCTCCTATAATTCACCCCTCCACTTT. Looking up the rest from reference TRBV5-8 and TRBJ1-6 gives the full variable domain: EAGVTQSPTHLIKTRGQQATLRCSPISGHTSVYWYQQALGLGLQFLLWYDEGEERNRGNFPPRFSGRQFPNYSSELNVNALELEDSALYLCASSSNWRPQSSYNSPLHFGNGTRLTVT.